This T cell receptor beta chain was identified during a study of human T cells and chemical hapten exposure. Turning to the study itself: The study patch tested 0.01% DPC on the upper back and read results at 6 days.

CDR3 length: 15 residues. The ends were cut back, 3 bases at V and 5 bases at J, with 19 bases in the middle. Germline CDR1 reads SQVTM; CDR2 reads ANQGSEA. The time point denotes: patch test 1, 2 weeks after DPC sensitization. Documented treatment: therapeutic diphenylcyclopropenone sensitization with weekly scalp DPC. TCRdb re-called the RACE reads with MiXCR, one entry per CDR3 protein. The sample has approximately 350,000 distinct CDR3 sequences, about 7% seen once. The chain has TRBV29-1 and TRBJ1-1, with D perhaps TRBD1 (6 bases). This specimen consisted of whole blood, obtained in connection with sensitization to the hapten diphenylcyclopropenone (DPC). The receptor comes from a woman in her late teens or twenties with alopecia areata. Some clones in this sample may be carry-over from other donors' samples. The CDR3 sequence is CSVDSPGAQRTEAFF. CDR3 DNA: TGCAGCGTTGACTCCCCAGGGGCGCAGAGGACTGAAGCTTTCTTT.